This T cell receptor beta chain was identified during a study of T cells after yellow fever vaccination. Findings and limits, study-wide: Re-detected after boosting: most primary clones, around 97% of CD4 and under 90% of CD8. The CD4 and CD8 compartments had a small share of their clonotypes in common. The study found a weaker secondary response that peaked faster, day 5 versus 15.

About this clonotype itself: The antigen remains unidentified.

V was pared by 6 bases and J by 5 bases, with 6 bases between. The CDR3 has 11 amino acids. The germline V gene encodes CDR1 ENHRY and CDR2 SYGVKD. UMIs and a universal primer site were added when TCR cDNA was made by 5'RACE template switching. TCRdb redid the calling of the 5' RACE reads with MiXCR, one entry per CDR3 protein. The table lists hundreds of thousands of distinct CDR3 sequences, 8.5% to 9% of them singletons. The rearrangement uses TRBV10-3 and TRBJ2-3, with TRBD2 as a possible D gene (6 bases). The sample here was PBMCs, taken on the day of the first yellow fever vaccination. The sequence was obtained from a man between 18 and 29 years old who received the YFV17D yellow fever vaccine. The CDR3 bases are TGTGCCATCAGGCGGGGAGATACGCAGTATTTT. Protein: CAIRRGDTQYF.